The 23 T cell receptor beta chains below were found in one sample sequenced in a study of T cell responses to AZD1222 COVID-19 vaccine. Here immunoSEQ multiplex PCR was the method, and the copy in TCRdb shows in-frame clones only, minus some. Here the sample spans about 120,000 clones, 70% to 90% being singletons. The sample was peripheral blood, taken on day 0 of AZD1222 vaccination. These receptors came from an adult in good health.

The chain couples TRBV2 to TRBJ1-2; 7 positions match TRBD1. The V gene end was trimmed by 4 bases and the J gene end by 3 bases; junction bases not matched to a gene: 5. Germline loops: CDR1 SNHLY, CDR2 FYNNEI. This CDR3 is built from 14 residues. CDR3 in amino acids: CASSVGQRYYGYTF. CDR3 nucleotides: TGTGCCAGCAGTGTGGGACAGCGATACTATGGCTACACCTTC.

CDR3 loop: CASSFARPNEQFF. CDR3 sequence (DNA): TGTGCCAGCAGTTTCGCGAGGCCTAATGAGCAGTTCTTC. The J gene is TRBJ2-1, the V gene TRBV28; D gene uncertain. The CDR3 is 13 residues long. V was clipped by 3 bases and J by 7 bases, with 10 bases between them. CDR1 is MDHEN and CDR2 is SYDVKM in the germline V gene.

The chain links TRBV29-1 to TRBJ1-1; TRBD1 might be the D (5 bases). The germline V gene has CDR1 SQVTM and CDR2 ANQGSEA. The V end lost 6 bases, the J end lost 5 bases, and 16 bases lay between the germline ends. CDR3 size: 13 residues. This chain's CDR3 is CSVVGWGVTEAFF. CDR3 coding DNA: TGCAGCGTCGTCGGGTGGGGGGTTACTGAAGCTTTCTTT.

The rearrangement joins TRBV11-2 to TRBJ2-5, with no clear D. Germline loops: CDR1 SGHAT, CDR2 FQNNGV. There are 11 residues in the CDR3. Deletions cut 3 bases from V and 4 bases from J, with 3 bases between. CDR3 protein: CASSFAETQYF. CDR3 DNA sequence: TGTGCCAGCAGCTTCGCAGAGACCCAGTACTTC.

The chain is built from TRBV2 and TRBJ1-5; D not certain. The germline CDR1 and CDR2 sequences are SNHLY and FYNNEI. This CDR3 has 14 residues. The ends were cut back, 6 bases at V and 3 bases at J, with 12 bases in the middle. Here the CDR3 DNA reads TGTGCCAGCAGCTGGGGTCTAATCAATCAGCCCCAGCATTTT. Translated, it gives CASSWGLINQPQHF.

V is TRBV10-3 and J is TRBJ2-7, with unresolved D. V was clipped by 7 bases and J by 3 bases, with 13 bases between them. CDR1 and CDR2 from the germline V gene are ENHRY and SYGVKD. This CDR3 is 13 amino acids long. The CDR3 is CAINDDTHYEQYF. For the CDR3, the DNA is TGTGCCATCAACGACGACACCCACTACGAGCAGTACTTC.

The genes are TRBV19 and TRBJ1-5; tentatively, D is TRBD1 (6 bases). Germline assignment: CDR1 LNHDA and CDR2 SQIVND (reference sequence). The V end lost 2 bases, the J end lost 4 bases, and 12 bases lay between the germline ends. This CDR3 contains 15 residues. The CDR3 is CASSILGGANQPQHF. CDR3 DNA: TGTGCCAGTAGTATATTAGGGGGGGCAAATCAGCCCCAGCATTTT.

The chain employs TRBV24-1 and TRBJ2-2; D is unclear. The V gene lost 0 bases and the J gene lost 1 base, with 2 bases spanning the gap. CDR1 and CDR2 (germline): KGHDR, SFDVKD. The CDR3 is 14 amino acids. As DNA, the CDR3 is TGTGCCACCAGTGATTTGGGGAACACCGGGGAGCTGTTTTTT. Translated, it gives CATSDLGNTGELFF.

In DNA form, the CDR3 reads TGTGCCAGTAGTACCTCAGGGTTGTTCACTGAAGCTTTCTTT. It specifies CASSTSGLFTEAFF. The chain is built from TRBV19 and TRBJ1-1; TRBD1 might be the D (5 bases). CDR3 length equals 14 residues. Germline loops: CDR1 LNHDA, CDR2 SQIVND (reference sequence). Trimming removed 4 bases from V and 4 bases from J, with 13 bases in between.

Here the CDR3 DNA reads TGTGCCAGCAGCGAACAGCTGAATTCACCCCTCCACTTT. As protein: CASSEQLNSPLHF. The rearrangement uses TRBV7-9 and TRBJ1-6; D gene unclear. The CDR3 loop spans 13 amino acids. The V and J ends lost 5 bases and 7 bases respectively, with 9 bases between them. Germline loops: CDR1 SEHNR, CDR2 FQNEAQ (reference sequence).

This clone appeared a single time. The chain carries TRBV2 and TRBJ2-5, with no clear D. Germline V gene data show CDR1 as SNHLY and CDR2 as FYNNEI. CDR3 length: 12 residues. V was pared by 7 bases and J by 0 bases, with 6 bases between. The CDR3 loop is CASKTDQETQYF. The CDR3 DNA is TGTGCCAGCAAAACCGACCAAGAGACCCAGTACTTC.

This clone was counted only a few times. The rearrangement links TRBV2 to TRBJ1-4; TRBD1 is a possible D gene (6 bases). The V gene's germline CDR1 is SNHLY and CDR2 FYNNEI. The CDR3 extends over 16 amino acids. V was pared by 4 bases and J by 6 bases, with 18 bases between. CDR3 DNA: TGTGCCAGCAGTGGGCCACCGGGACATGCGGATGAAAAACTGTTTTTT. Translation gives CASSGPPGHADEKLFF.

This clone was counted a few times. This chain joins TRBV6-1 and TRBJ1-5; D not certain. The germline CDR1 and CDR2 sequences are MNHNS and SASEGT. Trimming stripped 3 bases from V and 5 bases from J, with 8 bases between. The CDR3 length is 13 residues. In DNA, the CDR3 is TGTGCCAGCAGTGATCCTCGGGATCAGCCCCAGCATTTT. Protein product: CASSDPRDQPQHF.

The rearrangement uses TRBV28 and TRBJ1-1; no firm D call. The CDR3 consists of 12 residues. V was cut by 7 bases and J by 9 bases, with 15 bases left in between. CDR1 is MDHEN and CDR2 is SYDVKM in the germline V gene. CDR3: CASNTKGLQAFF. The CDR3 region has the DNA TGTGCCAGCAACACGAAGGGTCTCCAAGCTTTCTTT.

As concerns this clone: A read error may account for a junction end that differs from germline. This chain links TRBV6-6 with TRBJ2-7, with D perhaps TRBD1 (5 bases). Germline CDR1 is MNHNY and CDR2 is SVGAGI (reference sequence). CDR3 size: 13 residues. The CDR3 coding sequence is TGTGCCAGCAGCTCGGGCCCGGACACCCATCGACGCTTC. Translated: CASSSGPDTHRRF.

This chain connects TRBV6-5 to TRBJ2-3, with 7 nucleotides matching TRBD1. Germline CDR1 is MNHEY and CDR2 is SVGAGI. The CDR3 runs to 15 residues. J gave up 1 base and V 5 bases, and 6 bases lay outside the gene matches. The CDR3 reads CASSRSGTGTDTQYF. The CDR3 DNA reads as TGTGCCAGCAGTAGGTCCGGGACAGGCACAGATACGCAGTATTTT.

The sample holds a few counts of this clone. The chain combines TRBV7-9 with TRBJ1-4; D gene unclear. The CDR3 contains 16 residues. V was trimmed by 5 bases and J by 5 bases, leaving 18 bases between them. The germline CDR1 and CDR2 sequences are SEHNR and FQNEAQ (reference sequence). CDR3 bases: TGTGCCAGCAGCCCTACCCGGGAGGGTTTCAATGAAAAACTGTTTTTT. This encodes CASSPTREGFNEKLFF.

The chain employs TRBV10-3 and TRBJ2-7; no definite D call. Per the germline V gene, CDR1 is ENHRY and CDR2 is SYGVKD. V was trimmed by 3 bases and J by 2 bases, leaving 2 bases between them. This CDR3 comprises 11 residues. DNA of the CDR3: TGTGCCATCAGTGAAACCTACGAGCAGTACTTC. It encodes CAISETYEQYF.

The chain carries TRBV4-1 and TRBJ2-2; unclear D gene. Germline CDR1 and CDR2: MGHRA and YSYEKL. Trimming cost V 0 bases and J 6 bases, with 5 bases left between them. There are 13 residues in the CDR3. The CDR3, as DNA: TGCGCCAGCAGCCAAGAAAGTTCCGGGGAGCTGTTTTTT. It specifies CASSQESSGELFF.

By proportion, this clone is medium-sized. The chain joins TRBV28 to TRBJ2-1, with D possibly being TRBD2 (5 bases). Germline V gene sequence: CDR1 MDHEN, CDR2 SYDVKM. This CDR3 region has 17 residues. V dropped 5 bases and J dropped 3 bases, with 20 bases sitting between them. As DNA, the CDR3 is TGTGCCAGCAGTATACAAAATACTAGGTCTCTCTACAATGAGCAGTTCTTC. It translates to CASSIQNTRSLYNEQFF.

The CDR3 bases are TGTGCCAGCAGCTTGAGGTCCGCAGCTGAAGCTTTCTTT. Protein sequence: CASSLRSAAEAFF. This rearrangement joins TRBV7-2 to TRBJ1-1; D is unresolved. Germline assignment: CDR1 SGHTA and CDR2 FQGNSA. The V end was cut by 3 bases, the J end by 6 bases, with 11 bases between. The CDR3 has 13 residues. Supplemented by reference TRBV7-2 and TRBJ1-1, the full variable domain reads GAGVSQSPSNKVTEKGKDVELRCDPISGHTALYWYRQSLGQGLEFLIYFQGNSAPDKSGLPSDRFSAERTGGSVSTLTIQRTQQEDSAVYLCASSLRSAAEAFFGQGTRLTVV.

The genes are TRBV6-5 and TRBJ1-4; D is perhaps TRBD1 (6 bases). The CDR3 loop spans 14 amino acids. Per germline, CDR1 MNHEY and CDR2 SVGAGI. V was trimmed by 8 bases and J by 0 bases, leaving 10 bases between them. CDR3 loop: CASRTGTTNEKLFF. The CDR3 nucleotides are TGTGCCAGCCGCACAGGGACAACTAATGAAAAACTGTTTTTT.

J is TRBJ2-7 and V is TRBV20-1; no firm D call. Germline V lookup: CDR1 DFQATT, CDR2 SNEGSKA (reference sequence). The CDR3 consists of 11 residues. V lost 2 bases and J 6 bases, leaving 8 bases between the germline ends. The CDR3: CSARQSIEQYF. The CDR3 region has the DNA TGCAGTGCTAGACAGTCCATCGAGCAGTACTTC.